This T cell receptor beta chain was sequenced during a study of blood T cells in healthy people across ages. Study results and limitations: Versus aged donors, long-lived donors had higher diversity and more naive CD4+ cells. Donor CMV infection status was unknown, possibly confounding age-related changes in expanded clonotypes.

As for this clonotype: The antigen remains unidentified.

Per germline, CDR1 MDHEN and CDR2 SYDVKM. The CDR3 is 14 amino acids. V lost 5 bases, J lost 6 bases, and 6 bases stayed unmatched. Through a sample-barcoded 5' primer and a J-beta primer mix, a second PCR was run for about 6 to 12 cycles. Carrying 12 random nucleotides, a template-switch adaptor labeled each individual cDNA molecule. TCRdb recomputed calls from the 5' RACE reads with MiXCR, one row per CDR3 protein. The table has under 1,000,000 distinct CDR3 sequences, 46% seen once; the top ten hold 15% to 20%. The receptor was derived from an older man in good health. Specimen: blood. J is TRBJ2-1 and V is TRBV28; 8 bases match TRBD2. Here the CDR3 DNA reads TGTGCCAGCAGTGCCCGGGGGGGCGCCAATGAGCAGTTCTTC. It is translated as CASSARGGANEQFF.